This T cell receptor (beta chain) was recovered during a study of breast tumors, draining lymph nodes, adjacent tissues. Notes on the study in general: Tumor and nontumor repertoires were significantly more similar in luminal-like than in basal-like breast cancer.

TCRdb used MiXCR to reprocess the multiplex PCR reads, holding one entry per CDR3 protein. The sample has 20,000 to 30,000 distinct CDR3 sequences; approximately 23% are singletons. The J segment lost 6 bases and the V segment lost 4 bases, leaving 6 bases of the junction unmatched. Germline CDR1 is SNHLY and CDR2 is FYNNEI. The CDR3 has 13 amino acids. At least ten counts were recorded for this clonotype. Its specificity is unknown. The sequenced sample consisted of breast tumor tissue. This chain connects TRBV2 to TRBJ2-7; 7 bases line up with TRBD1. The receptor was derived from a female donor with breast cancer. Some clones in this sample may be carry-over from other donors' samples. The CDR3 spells CASSASTGLEQYF. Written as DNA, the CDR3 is TGTGCCAGCAGTGCCTCGACAGGGCTCGAGCAGTACTTC. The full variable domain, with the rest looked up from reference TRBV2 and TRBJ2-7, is EPEVTQTPSHQVTQMGQEVILRCVPISNHLYFYWYRQILGQKVEFLVSFYNNEISEKSEIFDDQFSVERPDGSNFTLKIRSTKLEDSAMYFCASSASTGLEQYFGPGTRLTVT.